One sample yielded the 26 T cell receptor beta chains listed below, sequenced in a study of CD8 T cells in ankylosing spondylitis. TCRdb re-called the 5' RACE reads through MiXCR, storing one row per CDR3 protein. The data show about 140,000 distinct CDR3 sequences, with around a third seen just once and 5.5% to 7.5% held by the top ten. The specimen was synovial fluid, either unsorted or a sorted T cell fraction (not recorded which). The origin of the receptors is a male donor with ankylosing spondylitis.

This chain links TRBV20-1 with TRBJ2-1, with TRBD2 matching over 8 bases. CDR3 size: 14 residues. J was trimmed by 12 bases and V by 1 base; bases with no gene match: 11. Per the germline V gene, CDR1 is DFQATT and CDR2 is SNEGSKA (reference sequence). The CDR3 region has the DNA TGCAGTGCTAGAGCGGGACTAGTCGCGCGACTGCAGTTCTTC. Protein sequence: CSARAGLVARLQFF.

The chain recombines TRBV5-1 with TRBJ1-2; D gene uncertain. Germline CDR1 SGHRS, CDR2 YFSETQ. Trimming removed 2 bases from V and 1 base from J, with 9 bases in between. This CDR3 is 14 amino acids long. CDR3 protein: CASSFSGVNYGYTF. Written as DNA, the CDR3 is TGCGCCAGCAGCTTTTCCGGAGTTAACTATGGCTACACCTTC.

This clonotype showed up just a few times. The genes are TRBV7-8 and TRBJ2-1; D is perhaps TRBD1 or TRBD2 (5 bases each). This CDR3 has 12 residues. From germline, CDR1 is SGHVS and CDR2 FQNEAQ. V gave up 5 bases and J gave up 12 bases, with 14 bases separating them. The CDR3 DNA reads TGTGCCAGCAGCAACCGGTGGGACGCGCAGTTCTTC. Its protein is CASSNRWDAQFF.

There are a few counts of this clonotype. The rearrangement links TRBV10-3 to TRBJ1-6; D is undetermined. Germline-derived CDR1 and CDR2 are ENHRY and SYGVKD. Trimming took off 3 bases at V and 6 bases at J, with 9 bases between the two ends. The CDR3 sequence is 14 residues long. CDR3 coding DNA: TGTGCCATCAGTGATCTAGGGCCTAATTCACCCCTCCACTTT. Encoded protein: CAISDLGPNSPLHF.

V and J are TRBV6-1 and TRBJ1-1; 8 nucleotides agree with TRBD1. Germline V lookup: CDR1 MNHNS, CDR2 SASEGT. The CDR3 extends over 16 amino acids. With 7 bases clipped from V and 1 base from J, the junction kept 11 bases outside the gene matches. CDR3 bases: TGTGCCAGCACCCCTTCGGCGGGACAGGAGAACACTGAAGCTTTCTTT. This sequence encodes CASTPSAGQENTEAFF.

In DNA form, the CDR3 reads TGTGCTAGTGGGGACCGGGTTTGGGACCTTAATTCACCCCTCCACTTT. Encoded protein: CASGDRVWDLNSPLHF. The chain carries TRBV12-5 and TRBJ1-6, with a weak D call TRBD1 (5 bases). Germline lookup yields CDR1 LGHNT and CDR2 FRNRAP. This CDR3 has 16 residues. V was trimmed by 6 bases and J by 6 bases, leaving 18 bases between them.

V usage is TRBV7-8 and J usage is TRBJ2-1, with 10 positions matching TRBD2. This CDR3 comprises 16 residues. V lost 5 bases and J lost 7; bases outside the gene matches: 11. Germline CDR1 and CDR2: SGHVS and FQNEAQ. CDR3 nucleotides: TGTGCCAGCAGCCCGCGGGCAGCGGGAGGGGGGAATGAGCAGTTCTTC. It is translated as CASSPRAAGGGNEQFF.

This clonotype was recorded at least ten times. This chain uses TRBV20-1 with TRBJ1-6; TRBD1 might be the D (5 bases). CDR1 DFQATT and CDR2 SNEGSKA come from the germline V gene (reference sequence). V was trimmed by 1 base and J by 9 bases, leaving 16 bases between them. The CDR3 totals 15 residues. In DNA form, the CDR3 reads TGCAGTGCTAGAGGCCAGGGTGCGTTCTCTTCACCCCTCCACTTT. This codes for CSARGQGAFSSPLHF.

The sample holds a few counts of this clonotype. The rearrangement uses TRBV9 and TRBJ2-7; D tentatively fits TRBD1 or TRBD2 (5 bases each). V lost 3 bases and J 7 bases, leaving 23 bases between the germline ends. CDR1 and CDR2 from the germline V gene are SGDLS and YYNGEE. This CDR3 contains 16 residues. CDR3 sequence: CASSDSEGRTSWEQYF. The CDR3 DNA reads TGTGCCAGCAGCGACTCTGAGGGACGGACCTCGTGGGAGCAGTACTTC.

This clonotype has a count of ten or more. CDR3 loop: CASSLARTGSYNEQFF. The CDR3 nucleotides are TGTGCCAGCAGCTTAGCGCGGACCGGGTCCTACAATGAGCAGTTCTTC. The chain has TRBV7-9 and TRBJ2-1; D unclear. The CDR3 covers 16 residues. Germline values: CDR1 SEHNR, CDR2 FQNEAQ (reference sequence). V shed 0 bases and J shed 1 base, with 10 bases lying between them.

The chain joins TRBV16 to TRBJ2-2; no firm D call. The germline V gene encodes CDR1 KGHSY and CDR2 FQNENV. This CDR3 is built from 14 residues. The germline V and J ends were trimmed by 0 bases and 6 bases, with 8 bases remaining between them. The CDR3 loop is CASSQSGLAGELFF. Written as DNA, the CDR3 is TGTGCCAGCAGCCAATCGGGCCTGGCCGGGGAGCTGTTTTTT.

Concerning this clonotype itself: At one of its ends the junction is not consistent with the germline gene, which may arise from a read error. The chain couples TRBV7-7 to TRBJ2-3; D assignment may be TRBD1 or TRBD2 (5 bases each). The CDR3 is 13 amino acids. CDR1 SSHAT and CDR2 FNYEAQ come from the germline V gene (reference sequence). CDR3 amino acids: CASSRGPADTQYF. Here the CDR3 DNA reads TGTGCTAGCAGCCGGGGCCCCGCAGATACGCAGTATTTT. The full variable domain, rest sourced from reference TRBV7-7 and TRBJ2-3, is GAGVSQSPRYKVTKRGQDVTLRCDPISSHATLYWYQQALGQGPEFLTYFNYEAQPDKSGLPSDRFSAERPEGSISTLTIQRTEQRDSAMYRCASSRGPADTQYFGPGTRLTVL.

The CDR3 loop reads CASSQDSISFETQYF. The CDR3 region has the DNA TGTGCCAGCAGCCAGGACAGTATAAGTTTTGAGACCCAGTACTTC. The chain has TRBV14 and TRBJ2-5, with D possibly TRBD1 on 6 matching bases. CDR1 is SGHDN, CDR2 FVKESK, per germline. Trimming removed 3 bases at V and 5 bases at J, with 16 bases between. The CDR3 sequence is 15 residues long.

This clonotype was seen a few times. The chain combines TRBV18 with TRBJ1-2, with D unresolved. Germline CDR1 is KGHSH and CDR2 is LQKENI. V was shortened by 0 bases and J by 12 bases, with 14 bases between the two germline ends. The CDR3 is 13 amino acids. The CDR3 spells CASSPPSRTYDTF. CDR3 DNA: TGTGCCAGCTCACCACCTTCGAGGACCTATGACACCTTC.

This clonotype was detected only a few times. J is TRBJ2-3 and V is TRBV29-1; weak D call: TRBD2 (7 bases). The CDR3 runs to 16 residues. V lost 7 bases and J lost 1, with 21 bases in between. The germline V gene encodes CDR1 SQVTM and CDR2 ANQGSEA. This CDR3 reads CSASPQGRDGTDTQYF. The CDR3 coding sequence is TGCAGCGCCAGCCCCCAGGGGAGGGATGGCACAGATACGCAGTATTTT.

This clonotype was observed at least ten times. The rearrangement joins TRBV12-3 or TRBV12-4 to TRBJ1-5; D might be TRBD1 (5 bases). The CDR3 is 16 residues long. V was pared by 2 bases and J by 3 bases, with 14 bases between. The CDR3 coding sequence is TGTGCCAGCAGTTTACGCTGGGGGGGGGACAATCAGCCCCAGCATTTT. This translates into CASSLRWGGDNQPQHF.

There are a few counts of this clonotype. The chain combines TRBV7-2 with TRBJ2-2; D call uncertain. Germline V CDR1 and CDR2: SGHTA, FQGNSA. The CDR3 spans 14 residues. V was clipped by 5 bases and J by 6 bases, with 13 bases between them. The CDR3 coding sequence is TGTGCCAGCAGCCCCCACCTCTTCGCCGGGGAGCTGTTTTTT. This encodes CASSPHLFAGELFF.

This clonotype has a count of ten or more. This chain connects TRBV18 to TRBJ2-1, with 7 bases that match TRBD2. This CDR3 contains 15 residues. The germline V gene encodes CDR1 KGHSH and CDR2 LQKENI. V dropped 8 bases and J dropped 9; count of bases not matched to a gene: 16. The CDR3 region is CASLQGAGDIGEQFF. CDR3 nucleotide sequence: TGTGCCAGCCTCCAGGGTGCGGGAGATATCGGTGAGCAGTTCTTC.

The CDR3 here is CASSKDRGFEQYF. For the CDR3, the DNA is TGTGCCAGCAGCAAGGACAGGGGATTCGAGCAGTACTTC. The V gene is TRBV7-9, the J gene TRBJ2-7; TRBD1 matches at 9 bases. The CDR3 is made up of 13 amino acids. Trimming cost V 5 bases and J 6 bases; bases outside gene matches: 5. Germline V gives CDR1 SEHNR, CDR2 FQNEAQ (reference sequence).

This clonotype was observed a handful of times. This chain connects TRBV7-9 to TRBJ1-2; unclear D gene. Germline V gene data show CDR1 as SEHNR and CDR2 as FQNEAQ (reference sequence). V was pared by 5 bases and J by 8 bases, with 15 bases between. This CDR3 is 13 amino acids long. CDR3 sequence reads: CASSPRAWEGYTF. The CDR3 DNA sequence: TGTGCCAGCAGCCCCCGGGCTTGGGAGGGCTACACCTTC.

The chain joins TRBV5-1 to TRBJ2-2; maybe TRBD1 (5 bases). CDR3 length: 14 amino acids. Trimming removed 0 bases at V and 5 bases at J, with 8 bases between. Germline lookup yields CDR1 SGHRS and CDR2 YFSETQ. CDR3 protein: CASSLGQSTGELFF. CDR3 nucleotides: TGCGCCAGCAGCTTGGGACAGAGTACCGGGGAGCTGTTTTTT.

In its sample, this clonotype was seen a few times. This rearrangement joins TRBV5-1 to TRBJ2-7; either TRBD1 or TRBD2 may supply D (6 bases each). Trimming shortened V by 6 bases and J by 2 bases, and 12 bases separated the two germline ends. This CDR3 has 13 amino acids. CDR1 is SGHRS, CDR2 YFSETQ, per germline. The CDR3, as DNA: TGCGCCAGCACCGGGGGCAGTACCTACGAGCAGTACTTC. This encodes CASTGGSTYEQYF.

V is TRBV28 and J is TRBJ2-7; TRBD2 matches 14 bases. V was clipped by 7 bases and J by 5 bases; unmatched bases: 7. This CDR3 has 15 residues. Germline lookup yields CDR1 MDHEN and CDR2 SYDVKM. In nucleotides, the CDR3 is TGTGCCAGCAAGGATGGGACTAGCGGGAGCCACGAGCAGTACTTC. Protein: CASKDGTSGSHEQYF.

This chain joins TRBV6-1 and TRBJ2-3; no clear D. The CDR3 contains 13 residues. V lost 2 bases and J lost 1, with 4 bases in between. Germline CDR1 MNHNS, CDR2 SASEGT. The CDR3 DNA is TGTGCCAGCAGTGAACAGGGCACAGATACGCAGTATTTT. Translation gives CASSEQGTDTQYF.

This chain connects TRBV6-1 to TRBJ2-3, with 7 bases identical to TRBD1. CDR1 is MNHNS and CDR2 is SASEGT in the germline V gene. V was pared by 6 bases and J by 4 bases, with 16 bases of the junction left unmatched. This CDR3 spans 17 amino acids. This CDR3 reads CASRPLTGVSGSDTQYF. The DNA for the CDR3 is TGTGCCAGCAGACCTCTTACAGGGGTTTCAGGATCAGATACGCAGTATTTT.

The chain is built from TRBV20-1 and TRBJ2-1; TRBD2 agrees at 8 bases. The J segment lost 10 bases and the V segment lost 6 bases, leaving 11 bases of the junction unmatched. CDR1 and CDR2 (germline): DFQATT, SNEGSKA (reference sequence). The CDR3 is 13 amino acids. The CDR3 loop reads CSAPRDGGVEQFF. In nucleotides, the CDR3 is TGCAGTGCGCCGCGCGACGGGGGGGTGGAGCAGTTCTTC.